Listed below are T cell receptor beta chains from one sample, sequenced in a study of blood T cells in healthy people across ages. TCRdb used MiXCR to reprocess the 5' RACE reads, holding one entry per CDR3 protein. The sample gives 1.5 million to 2 million distinct CDR3 sequences, roughly 30% of which show up once; about 7.7% is in the top ten. Source material: blood. All receptors derive from a woman in her 30s in good health. Both conserved end residues are part of each CDR3. The order of the fields is CDR3 protein, CDR3 DNA, V gene, clone size, J gene, D gene. A D gene is named only where the DNA matches it firmly. Part of the rows lack a size; the others show once, few, many or a class for expanded clones.

CASSRAGGGLGETQYF TGCGCCAGCAGCCGAGCAGGGGGGGGACTAGGCGAGACCCAGTACTTC TRBV5-1 few TRBJ2-5 NA
CASSSAGGDETQYF TGTGCCAGCAGCTCGGCAGGGGGCGACGAGACCCAGTACTTC TRBV7-7 NA TRBJ2-5 TRBD1
CSSQDLLAGVPNEQFF TGCAGCTCCCAAGACCTACTAGCGGGAGTCCCAAATGAGCAGTTCTTC TRBV20-1 NA TRBJ2-1 TRBD2
CASSQVFDRGSYGYTF TGCGCCAGCAGCCAAGTTTTCGACCGAGGAAGCTATGGCTACACCTTC TRBV4-1 NA TRBJ1-2 NA
CASSAGTGGIRNTIYF TGCGCCAGCAGCGCGGGGACAGGGGGTATTCGAAACACCATATATTTT TRBV5-1 few TRBJ1-3 TRBD1
CATSDSGAKHYNEQFF TGTGCCACCAGTGATTCGGGGGCCAAGCATTACAATGAGCAGTTCTTC TRBV24-1 few TRBJ2-1 NA
CSVNSEKETQYF TGCAGTGTAAATAGCGAGAAAGAGACCCAGTACTTC TRBV20-1 NA TRBJ2-5 NA
CASRGLADNEQYF TGTGCCAGCCGGGGGCTTGCGGACAATGAGCAGTACTTC TRBV28 NA TRBJ2-5 NA
CSLSGKKNTEAFF TGCAGCCTAAGCGGAAAGAAAAACACTGAAGCTTTCTTT TRBV29-1 NA TRBJ1-1 NA
CSVLFGSGKTGSEQFF TGCAGTGTTCTTTTCGGTAGCGGGAAGACGGGCAGTGAGCAGTTCTTC TRBV20-1 NA TRBJ2-1 TRBD2
CSVDTGARGYTF TGCAGCGTTGATACCGGGGCTCGGGGCTACACCTTC TRBV29-1 many TRBJ1-2 NA
CAISEPSRYTDTQYF TGTGCCATCAGTGAGCCGTCACGTTACACAGATACGCAGTATTTT TRBV10-3 NA TRBJ2-3 NA
CASSTFGQRGEAGDSPLHF TGTGCCAGCAGCACATTCGGACAGCGGGGTGAAGCGGGGGATTCACCCCTCCACTTT TRBV9 many TRBJ1-6 NA
CASSAVVGADTQYF TGTGCCAGCAGCGCAGTGGTGGGTGCAGATACGCAGTATTTT TRBV9 few TRBJ2-3 NA
CSDDRDRGFF TGCAGCGACGACCGGGACAGGGGGTTCTTC TRBV29-1 NA TRBJ2-1 TRBD1
CASSFYEQYF TGTGCCAGCAGCTTTTACGAGCAGTACTTC TRBV7-2 many TRBJ2-7 NA
CSFRGGPRTEAFF TGCAGCTTTAGAGGGGGGCCGAGAACTGAAGCTTTCTTT TRBV29-1 few TRBJ1-1 NA
CATRAMANYGYTF TGTGCCACTCGGGCTATGGCTAACTATGGCTACACCTTC TRBV10-3 many TRBJ1-2 NA
CASSLADRGPREQYF TGTGCCAGCAGCTTAGCGGACAGGGGGCCCAGGGAGCAGTACTTC TRBV7-9 NA TRBJ2-7 TRBD1
CSTITGGAKNIQYF TGCAGCACAATAACAGGGGGGGCCAAAAACATTCAGTACTTC TRBV29-1 NA TRBJ2-4 TRBD1